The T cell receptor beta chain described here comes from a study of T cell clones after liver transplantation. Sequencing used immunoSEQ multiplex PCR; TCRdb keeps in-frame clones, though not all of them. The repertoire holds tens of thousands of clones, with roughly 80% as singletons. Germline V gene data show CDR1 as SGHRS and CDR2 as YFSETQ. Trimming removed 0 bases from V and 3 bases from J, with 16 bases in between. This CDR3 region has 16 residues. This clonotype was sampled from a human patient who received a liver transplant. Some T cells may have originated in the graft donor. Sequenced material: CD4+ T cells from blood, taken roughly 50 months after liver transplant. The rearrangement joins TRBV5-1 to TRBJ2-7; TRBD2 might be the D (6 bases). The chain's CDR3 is CASSLVSGRLGYEQYF. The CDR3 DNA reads TGCGCCAGCAGCTTGGTTTCGGGGAGGTTGGGCTACGAGCAGTACTTC.